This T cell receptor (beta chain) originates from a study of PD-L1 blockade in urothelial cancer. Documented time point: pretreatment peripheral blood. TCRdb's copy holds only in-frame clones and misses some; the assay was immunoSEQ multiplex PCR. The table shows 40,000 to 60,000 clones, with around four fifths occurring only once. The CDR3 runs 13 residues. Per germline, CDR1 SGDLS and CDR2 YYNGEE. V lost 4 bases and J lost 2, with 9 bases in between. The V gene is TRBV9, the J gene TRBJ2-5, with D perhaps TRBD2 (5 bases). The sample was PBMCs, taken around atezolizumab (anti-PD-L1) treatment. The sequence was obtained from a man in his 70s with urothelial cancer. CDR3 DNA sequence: TGTGCCAGCAGCTCACGGACTCAAGAGACCCAGTACTTC. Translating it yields CASSSRTQETQYF. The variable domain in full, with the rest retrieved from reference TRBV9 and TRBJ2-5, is DSGVTQTPKHLITATGQRVTLRCSPRSGDLSVYWYQQSLDQGLQFLIQYYNGEERAKGNILERFSAQQFPDLHSELNLSSLELGDSALYFCASSSRTQETQYFGPGTRLLVL.